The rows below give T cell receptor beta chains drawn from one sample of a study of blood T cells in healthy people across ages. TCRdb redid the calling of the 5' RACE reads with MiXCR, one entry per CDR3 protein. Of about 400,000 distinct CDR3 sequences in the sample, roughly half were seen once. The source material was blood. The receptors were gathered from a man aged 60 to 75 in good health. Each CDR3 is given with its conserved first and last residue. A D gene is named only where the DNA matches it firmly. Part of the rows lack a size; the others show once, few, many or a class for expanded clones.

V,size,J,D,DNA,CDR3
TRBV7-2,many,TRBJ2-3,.,TGTGCCAGCAGCTTAGTAGGGGCGGATACGCAGTATTTT,CASSLVGADTQYF
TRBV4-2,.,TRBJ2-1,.,TGTGCCAGCAGCCAAGAGTTGAACATACTGGGTCCACCGCACAATGAGCAGTTCTTC,CASSQELNILGPPHNEQFF
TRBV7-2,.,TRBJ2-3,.,TGTGCCAGCAGCTTATACCTAATCCGGACGGAAGATCCGAACACAGATACGCAGTATTTT,CASSLYLIRTEDPNTDTQYF
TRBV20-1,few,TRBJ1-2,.,TGCAGTGCTCCCAAGGGCCCAGGGAAGGATGGCTACACCTTC,CSAPKGPGKDGYTF
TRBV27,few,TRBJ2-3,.,TGTGCCAGCAGTTTATCCCCCCTGGATACGCAGTATTTT,CASSLSPLDTQYF
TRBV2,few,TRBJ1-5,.,TGTGCCAGCGTTCCCACAGGGTTGGGGCAGCCCCAGCATTTT,CASVPTGLGQPQHF
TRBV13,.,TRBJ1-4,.,TGTGCCAGCAGCTTAGTGGGGACAACTGATTCAACTAATGAAAAACTGTTTTTT,CASSLVGTTDSTNEKLFF
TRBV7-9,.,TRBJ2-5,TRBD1,TGTGCCACCAGACAGGGGGAGTACTTC,CATRQGEYF
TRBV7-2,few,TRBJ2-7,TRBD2,TGTGCCAGCAGCTCCGTAGCGGGAGAGGCGTCCGAGCAGTACTTC,CASSSVAGEASEQYF
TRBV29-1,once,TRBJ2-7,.,TGCAGCGTCATCGACCCGGACAGAGCCTACGAGCAGTACTTC,CSVIDPDRAYEQYF
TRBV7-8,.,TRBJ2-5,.,TGTGCCAGCAGCCCCCGCACGGAGACCCAGTACTTC,CASSPRTETQYF
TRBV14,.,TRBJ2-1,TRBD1,TGTGCCAGCAGTCAGGACAGGATCCATGAGCAGTTCTTC,CASSQDRIHEQFF
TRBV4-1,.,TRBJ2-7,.,TGCGCCAGCAGCCAACCCGCACATCATAAGAACTACGAGCAGTACTTC,CASSQPAHHKNYEQYF
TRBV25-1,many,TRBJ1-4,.,TGTGCCAGCAGTGCGGACAGAGCAACTAATGAAAAACTGTTTTTT,CASSADRATNEKLFF
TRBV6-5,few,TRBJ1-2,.,TGTGCCAGCAGTTCCTCTGGCGCCCCCCTAGGCTACACCTTC,CASSSSGAPLGYTF
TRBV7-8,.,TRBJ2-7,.,TGTGCCAGCAGCTTAGATAGTGGGGCCTACGAGCAGTACTTC,CASSLDSGAYEQYF
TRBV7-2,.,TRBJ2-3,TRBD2,TGTGCCAGCAGCTTACTAGCGGGAGATACGCAGTATTTT,CASSLLAGDTQYF
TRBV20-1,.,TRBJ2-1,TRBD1,TGCAGTGCTAGGCCGGACAGGGGTAATGAGCAGTTCTTC,CSARPDRGNEQFF
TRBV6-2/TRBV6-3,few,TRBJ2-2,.,TGTGCCAGCAGTAATACCGGGGAGCTGTTTTTT,CASSNTGELFF
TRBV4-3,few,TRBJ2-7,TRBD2,TGCGCCAGCAGCCAAAGCACTAGCGGGAGGGCCGGCTCCGAGCAGTACTTC,CASSQSTSGRAGSEQYF
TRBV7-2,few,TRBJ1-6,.,TGTGCCAGCAGCCCCCCCGGACTGAATAATTCACCCCTCCACTTT,CASSPPGLNNSPLHF
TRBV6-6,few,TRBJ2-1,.,TGTGCCAGCAGTTTATCCCTGACATACAATGAGCAGTTCTTC,CASSLSLTYNEQFF
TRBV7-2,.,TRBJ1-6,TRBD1,TGTGCCAGCAGCCCGGACAGGGGGCCCGACAATTCACCCCTCCACTTT,CASSPDRGPDNSPLHF
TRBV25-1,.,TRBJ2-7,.,TGTGCCAGCAGTAGATTTCATCAGGGCTACGAGCAGTACTTC,CASSRFHQGYEQYF
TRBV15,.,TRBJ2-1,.,TGTGCCACCAGCAGAGATCCTGCCTATGAGCAGTTCTTC,CATSRDPAYEQFF
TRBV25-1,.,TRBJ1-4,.,TGTGCCAGCAGTGAATCCAAGGGAGGGGAGGATGAAAAACTGTTTTTT,CASSESKGGEDEKLFF
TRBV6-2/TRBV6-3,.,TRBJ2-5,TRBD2,TGTGCCAGCAGTCGCGGACTAGCGGGAGATCTGGAGACCCAGTACTTC,CASSRGLAGDLETQYF
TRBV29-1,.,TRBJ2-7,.,TGCAGCGTTGGGGAAGCTACCTACGAGCAGTACTTC,CSVGEATYEQYF
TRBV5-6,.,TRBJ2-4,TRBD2,TGTGCCAGCAGCCCAAGCTGGGCTAGCGGGTGGGAGGGAAACATTCAGTACTTC,CASSPSWASGWEGNIQYF
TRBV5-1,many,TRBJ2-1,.,TGCGCCAGCAGCTCCGGGAGCGGATACAATGAGCAGTTCTTC,CASSSGSGYNEQFF
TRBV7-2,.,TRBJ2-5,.,TGTGCCAGCGGGGGCGGGCTATCGATCGGGGAGACCCAGTACTTC,CASGGGLSIGETQYF
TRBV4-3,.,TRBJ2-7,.,TGCGCCAGCAGCCAAAAAAAATGGGGACCCTACGAGCAGTACTTC,CASSQKKWGPYEQYF
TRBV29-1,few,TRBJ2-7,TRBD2,TGCAGCGCCGCCGGACTAGCGGGAGTCTACGAGCAGTACTTC,CSAAGLAGVYEQYF
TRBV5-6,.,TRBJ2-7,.,TGTGCCAGCAGCTTAGCCCGGATTAAAAGCCACGAGCAGTACTTC,CASSLARIKSHEQYF
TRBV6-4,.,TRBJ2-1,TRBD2,TGTGCCAGCAGTGACCAGCTGGGGGGGAAAAGCTATGAGCAGTTCTTC,CASSDQLGGKSYEQFF
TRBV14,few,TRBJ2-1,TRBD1,TGTGCCAGCAGCCCGCGGACAGGGGGGAACAATGAGCAGTTCTTC,CASSPRTGGNNEQFF
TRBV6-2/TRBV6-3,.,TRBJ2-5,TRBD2,TGTGCCAGCAGTTACGCCCCACTAGCGGGGGGGCGGGAGACCCAGTACTTC,CASSYAPLAGGRETQYF
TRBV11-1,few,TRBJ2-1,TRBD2,TGTGCCAGCAGCTCGGGACTAAACAATGAGCAGTTCTTC,CASSSGLNNEQFF
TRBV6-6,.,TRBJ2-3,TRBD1,TGTGCCAGCAGTACCTGGACAGGGCGGGTGGAAGATACGCAGTATTTT,CASSTWTGRVEDTQYF
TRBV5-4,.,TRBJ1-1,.,TGTGCCAGCAGCCCGTCGTCTTCATACACTGAAGCTTTCTTT,CASSPSSSYTEAFF
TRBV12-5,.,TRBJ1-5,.,TGTGCTAGTGGGGTAGGGGCCAATCAGCCCCAGCATTTT,CASGVGANQPQHF
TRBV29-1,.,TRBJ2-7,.,TGCAGCGTTGAAGGCAACAGGATGGGGGAGCAGTACTTC,CSVEGNRMGEQYF
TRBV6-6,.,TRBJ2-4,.,TGTGCCAGCAGTTCCCCAGGGACGGACATTCAGTACTTC,CASSSPGTDIQYF
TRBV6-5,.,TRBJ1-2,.,TGTGCCAGCAGCCGCCAATCGCGGGCGACGGACGGCTACACCTTC,CASSRQSRATDGYTF
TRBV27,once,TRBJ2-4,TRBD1,TGTGCCAGCAGTCTGCCGGGACAGGAAAACATTCAGTACTTC,CASSLPGQENIQYF
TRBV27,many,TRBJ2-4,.,TGTGCCAGCAGTTCGATACTCGACAGGTCCAAAAACATTCAGTACTTC,CASSSILDRSKNIQYF
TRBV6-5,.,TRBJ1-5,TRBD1,TGTGCCAGCAGTTACCCGACAGGGAGCAATCAGCCCCAGCATTTT,CASSYPTGSNQPQHF
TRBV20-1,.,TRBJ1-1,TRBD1,TGCAGTGCTAGAGCGCCGGGACAGGGGCGGGCGACATGTGAAGCTTTCTTT,CSARAPGQGRATCEAFF
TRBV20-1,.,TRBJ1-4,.,TGCAGTGCTTCCCGGGGCCGGAACCCGGGGGAAAAACTGTTTTTT,CSASRGRNPGEKLFF
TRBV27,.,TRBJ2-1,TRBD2,TGTGCCAGCAGTTTGTGGCTAGCGGGAGCCGAGAATGAGCAGTTCTTC,CASSLWLAGAENEQFF
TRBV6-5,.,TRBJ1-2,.,TGTGCCAGCAGCTGGACAACCAACTATGGCTACACCTTC,CASSWTTNYGYTF
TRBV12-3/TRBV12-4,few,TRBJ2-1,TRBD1,TGTGCCAGCACCCTAGACAGGGGGTTCTACAATGAGCAGTTCTTC,CASTLDRGFYNEQFF
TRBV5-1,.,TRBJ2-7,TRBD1,TGCGCCAGCAGCTCAGGGACAGGGGGCTACTACGAGCAGTACTTC,CASSSGTGGYYEQYF
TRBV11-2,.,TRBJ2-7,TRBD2,TGTGCCAGCAGCTACCGGACTAGCGGGGGCAGGGACTACGAGCAGTACTTC,CASSYRTSGGRDYEQYF
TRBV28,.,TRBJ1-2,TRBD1,TGTGCCAGCAGTTTATCCGGGACAGGGGTATGCGGCTACACCTTC,CASSLSGTGVCGYTF
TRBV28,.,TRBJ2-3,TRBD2,TGTGCCAGCAGTTCACAATACTCTTCGGGACTAAGGACGGATACGCAGTATTTT,CASSSQYSSGLRTDTQYF
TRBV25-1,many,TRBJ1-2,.,TGTGCCAGCAGTGAAGGGCCTCCTAACTATGGCTACACCTTC,CASSEGPPNYGYTF
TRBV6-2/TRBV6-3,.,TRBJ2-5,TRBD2,TGTGCCAGCAGTCCGAGACTAGCGGGAGGGCCGGGTCAAGAGACCCAGTACTTC,CASSPRLAGGPGQETQYF